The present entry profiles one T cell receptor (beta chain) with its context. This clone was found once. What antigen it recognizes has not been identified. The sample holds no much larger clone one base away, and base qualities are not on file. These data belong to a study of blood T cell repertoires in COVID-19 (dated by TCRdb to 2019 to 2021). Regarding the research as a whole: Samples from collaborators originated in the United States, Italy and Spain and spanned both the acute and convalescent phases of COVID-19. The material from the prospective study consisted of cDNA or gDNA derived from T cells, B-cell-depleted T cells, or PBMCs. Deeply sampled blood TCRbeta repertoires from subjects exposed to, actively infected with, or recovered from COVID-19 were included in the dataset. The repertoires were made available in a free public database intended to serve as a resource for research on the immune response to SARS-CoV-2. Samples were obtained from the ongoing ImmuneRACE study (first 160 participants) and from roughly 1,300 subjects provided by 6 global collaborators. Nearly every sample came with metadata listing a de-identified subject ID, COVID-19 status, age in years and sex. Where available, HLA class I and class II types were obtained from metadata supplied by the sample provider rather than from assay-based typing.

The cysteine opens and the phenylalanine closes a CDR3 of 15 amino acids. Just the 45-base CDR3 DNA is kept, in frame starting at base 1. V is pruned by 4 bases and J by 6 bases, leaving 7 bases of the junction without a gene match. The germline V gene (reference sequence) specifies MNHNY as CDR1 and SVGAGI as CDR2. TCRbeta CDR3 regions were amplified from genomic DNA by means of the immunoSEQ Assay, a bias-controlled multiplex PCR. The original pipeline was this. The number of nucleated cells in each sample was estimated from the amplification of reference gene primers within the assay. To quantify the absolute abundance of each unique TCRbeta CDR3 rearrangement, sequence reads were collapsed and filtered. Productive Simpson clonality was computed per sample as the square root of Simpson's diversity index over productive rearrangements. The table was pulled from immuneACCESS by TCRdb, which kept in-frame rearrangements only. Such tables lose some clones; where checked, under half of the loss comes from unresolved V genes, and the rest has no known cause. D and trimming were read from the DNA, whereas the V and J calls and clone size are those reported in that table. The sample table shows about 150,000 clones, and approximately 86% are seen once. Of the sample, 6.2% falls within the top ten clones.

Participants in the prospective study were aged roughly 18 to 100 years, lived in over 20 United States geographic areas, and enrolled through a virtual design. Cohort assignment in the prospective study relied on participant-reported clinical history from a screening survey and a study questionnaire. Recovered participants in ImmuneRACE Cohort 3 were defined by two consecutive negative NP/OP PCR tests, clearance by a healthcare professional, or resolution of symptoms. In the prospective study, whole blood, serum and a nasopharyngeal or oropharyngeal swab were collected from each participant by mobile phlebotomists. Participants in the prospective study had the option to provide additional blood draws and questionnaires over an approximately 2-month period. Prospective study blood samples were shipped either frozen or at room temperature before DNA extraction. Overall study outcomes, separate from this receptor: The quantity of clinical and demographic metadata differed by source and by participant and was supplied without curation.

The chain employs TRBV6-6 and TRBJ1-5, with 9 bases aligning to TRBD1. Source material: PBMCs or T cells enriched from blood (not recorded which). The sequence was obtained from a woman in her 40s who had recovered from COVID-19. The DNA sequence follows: TGTGCCAGCAGTTCCCCCGGGACAGGGATTCAGCCCCAGCATTTT. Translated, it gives CASSSPGTGIQPQHF.